This T cell receptor beta chain was captured by sequencing in a study of T cells in Graves' hyperthyroidism and ophthalmopathy. RNA transcripts served as the template for amplifying TCR beta CDR3 regions. The HTBI set primed first-round TCR CDR3 RT-PCR. TCRdb called the multiplex PCR reads again in MiXCR, with one record for every CDR3 protein. The table lists approximately 640,000 distinct CDR3 sequences, around 16% of them singletons. The CDR3 loop spans 16 amino acids. Germline loops: CDR1 MDHEN, CDR2 SYDVKM. V shed 7 bases, J shed 0 bases, and the junction held 11 bases outside the gene matches. This clonotype was detected ten times or more. Its antigen is not identified. PBMCs were obtained from 10 ml fresh peripheral blood. General study points: Blood held most thyroid clonotypes expanded above 0.001 frequency. The model foresaw ophthalmopathy a median around 6 months prior to onset.

This chain connects TRBV28 to TRBJ2-5; 7 nucleotides align to TRBD2. The sequence came from a woman in her 30s with Graves' hyperthyroidism. Material for sequencing was blood. The CDR3: CASTSRSRGDQETQYF. The CDR3 DNA follows: TGTGCCAGCACCTCCCGGTCCCGGGGGGACCAAGAGACCCAGTACTTC.